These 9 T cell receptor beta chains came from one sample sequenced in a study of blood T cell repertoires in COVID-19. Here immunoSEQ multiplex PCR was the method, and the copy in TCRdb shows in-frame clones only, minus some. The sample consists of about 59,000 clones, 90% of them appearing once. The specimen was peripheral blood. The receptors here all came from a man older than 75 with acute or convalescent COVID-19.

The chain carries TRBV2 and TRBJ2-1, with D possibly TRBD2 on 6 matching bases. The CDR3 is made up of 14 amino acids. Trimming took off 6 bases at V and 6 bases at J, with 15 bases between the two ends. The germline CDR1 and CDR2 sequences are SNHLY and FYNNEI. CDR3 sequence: CASSLGEVVNEQFF. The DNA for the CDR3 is TGTGCCAGCAGCCTCGGGGAGGTCGTCAATGAGCAGTTCTTC.

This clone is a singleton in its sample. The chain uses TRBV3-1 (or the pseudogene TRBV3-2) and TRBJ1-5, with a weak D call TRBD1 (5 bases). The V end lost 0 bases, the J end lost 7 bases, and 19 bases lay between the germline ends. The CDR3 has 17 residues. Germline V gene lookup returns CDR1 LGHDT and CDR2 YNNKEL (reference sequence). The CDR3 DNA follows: TGTGCCAGCAGCCAAGATCTTGGGAGGGGTGCGAGGCAGCCCCAGCATTTT. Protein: CASSQDLGRGARQPQHF.

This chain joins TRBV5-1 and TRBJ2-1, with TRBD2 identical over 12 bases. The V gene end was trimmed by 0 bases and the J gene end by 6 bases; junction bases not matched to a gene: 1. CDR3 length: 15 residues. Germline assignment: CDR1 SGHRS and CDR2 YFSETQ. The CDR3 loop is CASSLALAGGNEQFF. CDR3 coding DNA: TGCGCCAGCAGCTTGGCACTAGCGGGGGGCAATGAGCAGTTCTTC.

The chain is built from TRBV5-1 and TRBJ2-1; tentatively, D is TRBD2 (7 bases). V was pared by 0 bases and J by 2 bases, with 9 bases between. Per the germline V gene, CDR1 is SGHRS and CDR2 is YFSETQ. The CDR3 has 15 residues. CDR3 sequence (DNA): TGCGCCAGCAGCTTGGGGGGGGGCCCCTACAATGAGCAGTTCTTC. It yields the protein CASSLGGGPYNEQFF.

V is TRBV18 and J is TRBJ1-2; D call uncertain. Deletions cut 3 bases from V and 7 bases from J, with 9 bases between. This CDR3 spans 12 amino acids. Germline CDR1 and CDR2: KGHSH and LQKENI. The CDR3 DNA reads TGTGCCAGCTCACCTCAGACACGTGGCTACACCTTC. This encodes CASSPQTRGYTF.

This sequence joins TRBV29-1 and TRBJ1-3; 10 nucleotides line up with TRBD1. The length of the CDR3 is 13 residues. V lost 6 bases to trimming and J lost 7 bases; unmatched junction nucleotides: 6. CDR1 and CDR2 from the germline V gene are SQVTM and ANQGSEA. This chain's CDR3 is CSVPGQGINTIYF. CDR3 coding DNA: TGCAGCGTGCCGGGACAGGGGATCAACACCATATATTTT.

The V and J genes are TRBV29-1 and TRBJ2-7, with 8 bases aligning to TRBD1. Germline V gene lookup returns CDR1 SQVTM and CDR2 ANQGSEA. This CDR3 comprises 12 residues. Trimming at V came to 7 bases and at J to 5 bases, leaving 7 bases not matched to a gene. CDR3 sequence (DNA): TGCAGCGCCGGCGGACAGGGAAACGAGCAGTACTTC. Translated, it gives CSAGGQGNEQYF.

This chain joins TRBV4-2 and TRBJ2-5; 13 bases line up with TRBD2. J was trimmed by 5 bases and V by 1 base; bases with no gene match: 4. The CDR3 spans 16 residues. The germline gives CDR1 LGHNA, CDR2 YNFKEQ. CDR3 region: CASSQGGLAGDETQYF. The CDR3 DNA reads TGTGCCAGCAGCCAAGGTGGACTAGCGGGGGATGAGACCCAGTACTTC.

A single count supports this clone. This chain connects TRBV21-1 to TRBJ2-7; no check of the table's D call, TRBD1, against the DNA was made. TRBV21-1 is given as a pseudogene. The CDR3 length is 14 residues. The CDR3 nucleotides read TGTGCCAGCAGCAAAGTTGGGGACACCTACGAGCAGTACTTC. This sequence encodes CASSKVGDTYEQYF.